These T cell receptor beta chains were read from a single sample in a study of CD8+CD57+ T cells in acquired aplastic anemia. TCRdb re-called the reads with MiXCR, one entry per CDR3 protein. The sample carries under 200,000 distinct CDR3 sequences, about two thirds recorded once. Sequencing input: sorted CD4+, CD8+, or CD8+CD57+ T cells (not recorded which) from PBMCs. The origin of the receptors is a human donor with aplastic anemia. Each CDR3 is given with its conserved first and last residue. The order of the fields is J gene, clone size, D gene, V gene, CDR3 protein, CDR3 DNA. A D gene is named only where the DNA matches it firmly. The listing skips clone size in some rows; elsewhere it reads once, few, many or a size class.

J gene: TRBJ2-1; clone size: once; D gene: TRBD2; V gene: TRBV20-1; CDR3 protein: CSARSQRGGLNEQFF; CDR3 DNA: TGCAGTGCTAGATCCCAGCGGGGGGGCCTCAATGAGCAGTTCTTC
J gene: TRBJ1-2; clone size: .; D gene: TRBD1; V gene: TRBV6-6; CDR3 protein: CASSYATGAGYGYTF; CDR3 DNA: TGTGCCAGCAGTTACGCGACAGGGGCGGGCTATGGCTACACCTTC
J gene: TRBJ2-1; clone size: .; D gene: .; V gene: TRBV20-1; CDR3 protein: CSAQPGAYNEQFF; CDR3 DNA: TGCAGCGCCCAGCCGGGCGCATACAATGAGCAGTTCTTC
J gene: TRBJ2-5; clone size: .; D gene: .; V gene: TRBV7-6; CDR3 protein: CASSLPRGETQYF; CDR3 DNA: TGTGCCAGCAGCCTACCTAGGGGAGAGACCCAGTACTTC
J gene: TRBJ2-3; clone size: .; D gene: .; V gene: TRBV7-9; CDR3 protein: CASSHATDTQYF; CDR3 DNA: TGTGCCAGCAGCCACGCCACAGATACGCAGTATTTT
J gene: TRBJ2-2; clone size: .; D gene: .; V gene: TRBV12-3/TRBV12-4; CDR3 protein: CASSTRGNGELFF; CDR3 DNA: TGTGCCAGCAGTACCAGGGGAAACGGGGAGCTGTTTTTT
J gene: TRBJ2-3; clone size: .; D gene: .; V gene: TRBV5-1; CDR3 protein: CASSLVTGARDTQYF; CDR3 DNA: TGCGCCAGCAGCTTGGTGACGGGGGCGCGGGATACGCAGTATTTT
J gene: TRBJ2-6; clone size: few; D gene: .; V gene: TRBV11-1; CDR3 protein: CAWSVGDSFSGANVLTF; CDR3 DNA: TGTGCCTGGAGTGTAGGAGATTCATTCTCTGGGGCCAACGTCCTGACTTTC
J gene: TRBJ2-7; clone size: .; D gene: .; V gene: TRBV6-5; CDR3 protein: CASSYYRGGNEQYF; CDR3 DNA: TGTGCCAGCAGTTACTACAGGGGAGGCAACGAGCAGTACTTC
J gene: TRBJ2-7; clone size: once; D gene: TRBD1; V gene: TRBV7-2; CDR3 protein: CASSRQGAYEQYF; CDR3 DNA: TGTGCCAGCAGCCGACAGGGGGCCTACGAGCAGTACTTC
J gene: TRBJ2-1; clone size: .; D gene: .; V gene: TRBV5-8; CDR3 protein: CASSSYNEQFF; CDR3 DNA: TGTGCCAGCAGCTCTTACAATGAGCAGTTCTTC
J gene: TRBJ2-7; clone size: .; D gene: .; V gene: TRBV7-8; CDR3 protein: CASSYTGLFQFGGQYF; CDR3 DNA: TGTGCCAGCAGCTATACGGGACTTTTTCAGTTCGGTGGGCAGTACTTC
J gene: TRBJ2-5; clone size: .; D gene: .; V gene: TRBV2; CDR3 protein: CASSRGGAIYF; CDR3 DNA: TGTGCCAGCAGTCGGGGCGGGGCCATATACTTC
J gene: TRBJ2-7; clone size: .; D gene: TRBD2; V gene: TRBV5-4; CDR3 protein: CASSFGLAGGNEQYF; CDR3 DNA: TGTGCCAGCAGCTTCGGACTAGCGGGAGGAAACGAGCAGTACTTC
J gene: TRBJ1-4; clone size: .; D gene: .; V gene: TRBV7-3; CDR3 protein: CASSLIGVSTNEKLFF; CDR3 DNA: TGTGCCAGCAGCTTAATCGGGGTGTCAACTAATGAAAAACTGTTTTTT
J gene: TRBJ2-7; clone size: .; D gene: TRBD1; V gene: TRBV20-1; CDR3 protein: CSAGRDRLYEQYF; CDR3 DNA: TGCAGTGCTGGCCGGGACAGACTCTACGAGCAGTACTTC
J gene: TRBJ2-3; clone size: .; D gene: .; V gene: TRBV20-1; CDR3 protein: CSAARQPSTDTQYF; CDR3 DNA: TGCAGTGCTGCCAGACAACCAAGCACAGATACGCAGTATTTT
J gene: TRBJ2-7; clone size: .; D gene: .; V gene: TRBV24-1; CDR3 protein: CATSDGTIYEQYF; CDR3 DNA: TGTGCCACCAGTGATGGCACCATCTACGAGCAGTACTTC
J gene: TRBJ2-1; clone size: few; D gene: .; V gene: TRBV20-1; CDR3 protein: CSARDYNEQFF; CDR3 DNA: TGCAGTGCTAGGGACTACAATGAGCAGTTCTTC
J gene: TRBJ2-7; clone size: .; D gene: .; V gene: TRBV7-9; CDR3 protein: CASSLLFGVPEQYF; CDR3 DNA: TGTGCCAGCAGCTTATTATTTGGGGTCCCCGAGCAGTACTTC
J gene: TRBJ2-5; clone size: few; D gene: .; V gene: TRBV20-1; CDR3 protein: CSVKSQETQYF; CDR3 DNA: TGCAGTGTTAAGTCACAAGAGACCCAGTACTTC
J gene: TRBJ2-1; clone size: .; D gene: .; V gene: TRBV5-1; CDR3 protein: CASSLGPSKLGWFF; CDR3 DNA: TGCGCCAGCAGCCTAGGACCGAGTAAGCTTGGGTGGTTCTTC
J gene: TRBJ1-2; clone size: .; D gene: .; V gene: TRBV9; CDR3 protein: CASSEERGNYGYTF; CDR3 DNA: TGTGCCAGCAGCGAAGAAAGGGGAAACTATGGCTACACCTTC
J gene: TRBJ2-7; clone size: .; D gene: .; V gene: TRBV20-1; CDR3 protein: CSARWGGQEPYEQYF; CDR3 DNA: TGCAGTGCTAGGTGGGGGGGACAGGAGCCCTACGAGCAGTACTTC
J gene: TRBJ1-6; clone size: .; D gene: .; V gene: TRBV7-9; CDR3 protein: CASSQVRRTPLHF; CDR3 DNA: TGTGCCAGCAGCCAAGTGCGCAGGACACCCCTCCACTTT
J gene: TRBJ2-2; clone size: .; D gene: TRBD2; V gene: TRBV2; CDR3 protein: CASKTSGANTGELFF; CDR3 DNA: TGTGCCAGCAAGACTAGCGGAGCCAACACCGGGGAGCTGTTTTTT
J gene: TRBJ2-2; clone size: .; D gene: TRBD2; V gene: TRBV7-9; CDR3 protein: CASSLEGLADTGELFF; CDR3 DNA: TGTGCCAGCAGCTTAGAGGGACTAGCGGATACCGGGGAGCTGTTTTTT
J gene: TRBJ2-2; clone size: .; D gene: TRBD1; V gene: TRBV24-1; CDR3 protein: CATSALGQTGELFF; CDR3 DNA: TGTGCCACCAGTGCCCTGGGACAGACCGGGGAGCTGTTTTTT
J gene: TRBJ2-5; clone size: .; D gene: TRBD2; V gene: TRBV7-9; CDR3 protein: CASSLEGTSLATQYF; CDR3 DNA: TGTGCCAGCAGCTTAGAAGGGACTAGCCTAGCGACCCAGTACTTC
J gene: TRBJ1-6; clone size: .; D gene: TRBD1; V gene: TRBV25-1; CDR3 protein: CASSDTTGGSYNSPLHF; CDR3 DNA: TGTGCCAGCAGTGATACAACAGGGGGCTCCTATAATTCACCCCTCCACTTT
J gene: TRBJ2-1; clone size: .; D gene: TRBD1; V gene: TRBV25-1; CDR3 protein: CASRQIAGTGVSEQFF; CDR3 DNA: TGTGCCAGTAGGCAAATCGCCGGGACAGGGGTAAGTGAGCAGTTCTTC
J gene: TRBJ2-5; clone size: .; D gene: TRBD1; V gene: TRBV19; CDR3 protein: CASSTRQGLATQYF; CDR3 DNA: TGTGCCAGTAGTACCCGACAGGGGTTGGCGACCCAGTACTTC
J gene: TRBJ2-1; clone size: .; D gene: TRBD2; V gene: TRBV19; CDR3 protein: CASSMSGGRYNEQFF; CDR3 DNA: TGTGCCAGTAGTATGAGCGGGGGCCGCTACAATGAGCAGTTCTTC
J gene: TRBJ1-5; clone size: .; D gene: .; V gene: TRBV7-9; CDR3 protein: CASSYSSSGQPQHF; CDR3 DNA: TGTGCCAGCAGCTACAGCTCGTCCGGTCAGCCCCAGCATTTT
J gene: TRBJ2-7; clone size: .; D gene: .; V gene: TRBV4-3; CDR3 protein: CASSQDFGRYEQYF; CDR3 DNA: TGCGCCAGCAGCCAAGACTTTGGCCGCTACGAGCAGTACTTC
J gene: TRBJ2-7; clone size: .; D gene: TRBD2; V gene: TRBV5-4; CDR3 protein: CASSLEAGVNYEQYF; CDR3 DNA: TGTGCCAGCAGCTTGGAAGCGGGGGTAAATTACGAGCAGTACTTC
J gene: TRBJ1-1; clone size: .; D gene: .; V gene: TRBV20-1; CDR3 protein: CSAREGGRGSEAFF; CDR3 DNA: TGCAGTGCTAGAGAAGGGGGGCGAGGGTCTGAAGCTTTCTTT
J gene: TRBJ2-1; clone size: .; D gene: TRBD2; V gene: TRBV10-3; CDR3 protein: CAISEPVGAGGNEQFF; CDR3 DNA: TGTGCCATCAGTGAGCCGGTGGGCGCCGGGGGGAATGAGCAGTTCTTC
J gene: TRBJ1-4; clone size: .; D gene: .; V gene: TRBV2; CDR3 protein: CASSESQGDEKLFF; CDR3 DNA: TGTGCCAGCAGTGAGTCTCAGGGTGATGAAAAACTGTTTTTT
J gene: TRBJ2-3; clone size: .; D gene: TRBD2; V gene: TRBV20-1; CDR3 protein: CSAQVGRGGRQDTQYF; CDR3 DNA: TGCAGTGCTCAAGTCGGGCGGGGGGGCCGTCAAGATACGCAGTATTTT
J gene: TRBJ2-3; clone size: .; D gene: TRBD2; V gene: TRBV6-2/TRBV6-3; CDR3 protein: CASSTGGTSTDTQYF; CDR3 DNA: TGTGCCAGCAGCACGGGGGGGACTAGCACAGATACGCAGTATTTT
J gene: TRBJ1-4; clone size: .; D gene: .; V gene: TRBV12-3/TRBV12-4; CDR3 protein: CASTPTGWRKLFF; CDR3 DNA: TGTGCCAGCACTCCGACAGGTTGGCGGAAACTGTTTTTT
J gene: TRBJ1-2; clone size: .; D gene: .; V gene: TRBV10-3; CDR3 protein: CAISDKNYGYTF; CDR3 DNA: TGTGCCATCAGTGACAAAAACTATGGCTACACCTTC
J gene: TRBJ2-7; clone size: .; D gene: TRBD2; V gene: TRBV2; CDR3 protein: CASTVLAGGYEQYF; CDR3 DNA: TGTGCCAGCACCGTACTAGCGGGAGGCTACGAGCAGTACTTC